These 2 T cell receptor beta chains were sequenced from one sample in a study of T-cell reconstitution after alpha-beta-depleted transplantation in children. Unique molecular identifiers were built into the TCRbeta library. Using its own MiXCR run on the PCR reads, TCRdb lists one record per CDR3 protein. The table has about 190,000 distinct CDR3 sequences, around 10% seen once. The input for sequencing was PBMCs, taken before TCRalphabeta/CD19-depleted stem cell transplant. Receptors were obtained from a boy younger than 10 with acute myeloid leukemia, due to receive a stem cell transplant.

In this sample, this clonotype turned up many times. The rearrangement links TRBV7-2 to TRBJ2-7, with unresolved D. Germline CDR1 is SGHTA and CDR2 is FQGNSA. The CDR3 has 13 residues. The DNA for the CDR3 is TGTGCCATCAGCTCGTCTAGCTCCTACGAGCAGTACGTC. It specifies CAISSSSSYEQYV.

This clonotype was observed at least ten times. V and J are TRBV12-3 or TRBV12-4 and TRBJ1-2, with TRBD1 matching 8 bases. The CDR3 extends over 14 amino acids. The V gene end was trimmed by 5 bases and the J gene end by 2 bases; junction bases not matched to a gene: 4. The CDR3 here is CASSTGGQNYGYTF. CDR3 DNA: TGTGCCAGCAGTACAGGGGGACAGAACTATGGCTACACCTTC.